The entry that follows covers one T cell receptor (beta chain) sequence. Its antigen remains unknown. V lost 2 bases to trimming and J lost 3 bases; unmatched junction nucleotides: 7. The germline V gene has CDR1 DFQATT and CDR2 SNEGSKA (reference sequence). The CDR3 extends over 15 amino acids. This sample is drawn from a study of identical twins. Each CDR3 protein gets one entry after TCRdb re-called the 5' RACE reads with MiXCR. Of 700,000 or so distinct CDR3 sequences in the sample, roughly 20% were seen once. Whole-study findings and limits: Cord blood's abundant beta clonotypes had fewer insertions, unlike memory repertoires.

This sample was also put to use in a study of T cells expressing NK-cell markers. From that paper: In sorted CD3+CD56+NKG2C+, CD3+CD56+NKG2C- and CD3+CD56-NKG2C+ T cells, TCR beta repertoires were obtained.

The V call is TRBV20-1, the J call TRBJ2-1, with TRBD2 matching over 7 bases. The sample consisted of PBMCs. The sequence came from a woman aged 18-30 years in good health. CDR3 coding DNA: TGCAGTGCTAGACTAGCGGCCAACGTCTACAATGAGCAGTTCTTC. This translates into CSARLAANVYNEQFF.